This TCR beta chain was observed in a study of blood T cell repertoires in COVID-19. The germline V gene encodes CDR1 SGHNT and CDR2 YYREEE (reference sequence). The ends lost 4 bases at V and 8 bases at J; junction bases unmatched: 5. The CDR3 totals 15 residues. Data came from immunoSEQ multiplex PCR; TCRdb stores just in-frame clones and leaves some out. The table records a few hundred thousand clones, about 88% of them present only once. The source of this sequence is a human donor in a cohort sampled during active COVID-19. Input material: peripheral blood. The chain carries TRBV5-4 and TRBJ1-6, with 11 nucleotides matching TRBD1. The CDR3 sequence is CASSTDRGRHSPLHF. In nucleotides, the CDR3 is TGTGCCAGCAGCACGGACAGGGGGCGTCATTCACCCCTCCACTTT.